This T cell receptor (beta chain) emerged from a study of OX40 agonist ivuxolimab in advanced cancers. About the study: Ivuxolimab is a fully human IgG2 antibody that activates OX40 (CD134). Those treated in dose escalation had hepatocellular carcinoma, melanoma, renal cell cancer or head and neck cancer. Notes on the study in general: Partial responders receiving 0.1-3.0 mg/kg showed among the lowest clonal expansion. Average numbers of expanded clones were greater in CD8+ T cells than in CD4+.

This clone was seen more than once but under ten times. Its antigen is still unknown. The protocol was immunoSEQ multiplex PCR, while the TCRdb copy is restricted to in-frame clones and leaves out a portion. This sample has 70,000 to 100,000 clones; just over 85% occur once, and the top ten carry 1.5% to 2.5%. This receptor was taken from an adult with an advanced solid tumor such as melanoma, head and neck, liver or kidney cancer. Sequenced here: CD4+ or CD8+ T cells sorted from blood, sampled in a trial of the OX40 agonist ivuxolimab.

CDR3 protein: CASSLRSGSLNTEAFF. Written as DNA, the CDR3 is TGCGCCAGCAGCCTGAGGAGTGGCAGCTTGAACACTGAAGCTTTCTTT. The chain combines TRBV5-1 with TRBJ1-1; D remains ambiguous. The CDR3 runs 16 residues. Between the trimmed V and J ends, which lost 4 bases and 0 bases, there was a span of 16 bases. From germline, CDR1 is SGHRS and CDR2 YFSETQ.